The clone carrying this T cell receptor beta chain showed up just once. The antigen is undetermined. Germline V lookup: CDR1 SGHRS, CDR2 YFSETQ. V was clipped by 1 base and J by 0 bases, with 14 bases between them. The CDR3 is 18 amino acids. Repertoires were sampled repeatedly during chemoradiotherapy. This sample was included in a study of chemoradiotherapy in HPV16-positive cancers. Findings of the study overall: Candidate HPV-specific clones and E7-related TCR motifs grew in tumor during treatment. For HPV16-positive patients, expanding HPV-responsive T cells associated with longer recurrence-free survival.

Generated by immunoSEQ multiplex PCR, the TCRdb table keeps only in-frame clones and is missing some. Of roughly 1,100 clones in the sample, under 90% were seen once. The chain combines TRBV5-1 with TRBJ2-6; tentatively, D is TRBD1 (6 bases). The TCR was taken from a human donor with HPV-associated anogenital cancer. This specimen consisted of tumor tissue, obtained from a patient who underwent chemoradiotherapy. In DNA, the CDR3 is TGCGCCAGCAGCTTGTCTACAGGGCCCCCCTCTGGGGCCAACGTCCTGACTTTC. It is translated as CASSLSTGPPSGANVLTF.